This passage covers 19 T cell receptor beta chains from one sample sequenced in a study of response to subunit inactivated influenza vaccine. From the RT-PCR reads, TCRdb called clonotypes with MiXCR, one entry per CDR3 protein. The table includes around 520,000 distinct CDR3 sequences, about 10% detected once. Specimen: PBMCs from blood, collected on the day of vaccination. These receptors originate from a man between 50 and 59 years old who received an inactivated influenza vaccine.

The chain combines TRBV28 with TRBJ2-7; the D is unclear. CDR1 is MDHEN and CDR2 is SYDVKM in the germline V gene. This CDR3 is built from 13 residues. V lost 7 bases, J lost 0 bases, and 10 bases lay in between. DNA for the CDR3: TGTGCCAGCACTCTCCCGGGCTCCTACGAGCAGTACTTC. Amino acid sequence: CASTLPGSYEQYF.

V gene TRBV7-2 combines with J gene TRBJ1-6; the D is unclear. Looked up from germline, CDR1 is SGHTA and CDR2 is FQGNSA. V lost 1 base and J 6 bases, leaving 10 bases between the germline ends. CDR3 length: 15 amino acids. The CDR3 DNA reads TGTGCCAGCAGCTTAGACCGGGTTTTTAATTCACCCCTCCACTTT. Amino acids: CASSLDRVFNSPLHF.

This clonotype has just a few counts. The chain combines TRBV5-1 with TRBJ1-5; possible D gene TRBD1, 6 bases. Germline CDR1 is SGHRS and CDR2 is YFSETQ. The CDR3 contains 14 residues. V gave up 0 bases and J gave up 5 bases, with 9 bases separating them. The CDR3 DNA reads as TGCGCCAGCAGCTTGGAAGCAGGGGATCAGCCCCAGCATTTT. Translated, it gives CASSLEAGDQPQHF.

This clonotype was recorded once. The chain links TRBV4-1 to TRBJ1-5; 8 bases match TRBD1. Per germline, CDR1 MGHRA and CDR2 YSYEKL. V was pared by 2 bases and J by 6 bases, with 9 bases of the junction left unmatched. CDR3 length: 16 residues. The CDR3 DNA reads TGCGCCAGCAGCCAACCGGGACAGGAGCTTTCTCAGCCCCAGCATTTT. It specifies CASSQPGQELSQPQHF.

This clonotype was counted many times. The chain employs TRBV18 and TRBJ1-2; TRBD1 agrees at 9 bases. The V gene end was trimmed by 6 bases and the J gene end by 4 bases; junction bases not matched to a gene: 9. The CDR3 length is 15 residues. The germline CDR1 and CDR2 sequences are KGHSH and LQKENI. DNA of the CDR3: TGTGCCAGCTCGCTGGACGGGACAGGGATCTATGGCTACACCTTC. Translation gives CASSLDGTGIYGYTF.

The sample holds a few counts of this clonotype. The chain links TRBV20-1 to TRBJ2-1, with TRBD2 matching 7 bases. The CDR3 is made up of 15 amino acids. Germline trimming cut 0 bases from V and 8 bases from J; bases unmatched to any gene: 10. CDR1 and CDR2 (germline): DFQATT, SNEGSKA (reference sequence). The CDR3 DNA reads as TGCAGTGCTAGAGATTGGGGAAGCGGGGCGGATGAGCAGTTCTTC. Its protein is CSARDWGSGADEQFF.

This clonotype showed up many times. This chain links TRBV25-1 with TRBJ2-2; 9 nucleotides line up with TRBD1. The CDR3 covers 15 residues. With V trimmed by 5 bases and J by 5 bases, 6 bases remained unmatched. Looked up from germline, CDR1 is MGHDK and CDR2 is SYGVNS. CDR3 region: CASSQDRGGTGELFF. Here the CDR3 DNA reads TGTGCCAGCAGTCAGGACAGGGGAGGAACCGGGGAGCTGTTTTTT. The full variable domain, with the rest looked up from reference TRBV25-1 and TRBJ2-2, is EADIYQTPRYLVIGTGKKITLECSQTMGHDKMYWYQQDPGMELHLIHYSYGVNSTEKGDLSSESTVSRIRTEHFPLTLESARPSHTSQYLCASSQDRGGTGELFFGEGSRLTVL.

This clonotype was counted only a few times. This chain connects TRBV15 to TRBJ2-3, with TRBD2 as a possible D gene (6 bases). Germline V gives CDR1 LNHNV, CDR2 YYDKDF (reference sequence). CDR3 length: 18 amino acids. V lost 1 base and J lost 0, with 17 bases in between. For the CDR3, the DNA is TGTGCCACCAGCAGAGGGGACTTGGACACCTCTAGCACAGATACGCAGTATTTT. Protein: CATSRGDLDTSSTDTQYF.

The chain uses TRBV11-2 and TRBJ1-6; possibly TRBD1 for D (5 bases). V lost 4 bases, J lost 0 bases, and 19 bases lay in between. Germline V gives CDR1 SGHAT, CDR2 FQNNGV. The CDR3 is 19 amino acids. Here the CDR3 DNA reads TGTGCCAGCAGCTCCTTCTGGGACGGCCGGAGCTCCTATAATTCACCCCTCCACTTT. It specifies CASSSFWDGRSSYNSPLHF.

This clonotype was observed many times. The CDR3 reads CASSQTGVGAGELFF. CDR3 DNA: TGCGCCAGCAGCCAAACAGGGGTCGGGGCCGGGGAGCTGTTTTTT. This rearrangement joins TRBV4-3 to TRBJ2-2, with 7 bases aligning to TRBD1. This CDR3 comprises 15 residues. In germline, CDR1 is LGHNA, CDR2 YSLEER. V was pared by 2 bases and J by 6 bases, with 6 bases of the junction left unmatched.

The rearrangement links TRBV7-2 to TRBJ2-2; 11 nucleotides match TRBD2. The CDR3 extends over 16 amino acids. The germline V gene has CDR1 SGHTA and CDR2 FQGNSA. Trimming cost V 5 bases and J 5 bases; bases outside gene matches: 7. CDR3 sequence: CASSSPGLAVTGELFF. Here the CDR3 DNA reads TGTGCCAGCAGCAGCCCGGGACTAGCGGTAACCGGGGAGCTGTTTTTT.

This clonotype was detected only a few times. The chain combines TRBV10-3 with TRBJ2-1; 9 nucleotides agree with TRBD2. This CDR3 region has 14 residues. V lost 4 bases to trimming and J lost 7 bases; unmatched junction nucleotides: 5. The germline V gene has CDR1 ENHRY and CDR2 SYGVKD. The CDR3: CAISGLAEMNEQFF. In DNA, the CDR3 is TGTGCCATCAGTGGACTAGCGGAAATGAATGAGCAGTTCTTC.

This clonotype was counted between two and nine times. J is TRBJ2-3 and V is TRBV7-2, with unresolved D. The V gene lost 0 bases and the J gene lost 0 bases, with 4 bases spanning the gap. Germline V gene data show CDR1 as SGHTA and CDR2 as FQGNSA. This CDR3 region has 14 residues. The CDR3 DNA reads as TGTGCCAGCAGCTTAGCGTACAGCACAGATACGCAGTATTTT. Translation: CASSLAYSTDTQYF.

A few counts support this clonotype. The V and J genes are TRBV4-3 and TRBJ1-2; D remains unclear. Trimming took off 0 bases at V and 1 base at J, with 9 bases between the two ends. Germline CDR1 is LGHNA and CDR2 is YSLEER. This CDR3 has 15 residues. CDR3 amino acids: CASSQDFSGNYGYTF. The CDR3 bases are TGCGCCAGCAGCCAAGATTTCAGTGGTAACTATGGCTACACCTTC.

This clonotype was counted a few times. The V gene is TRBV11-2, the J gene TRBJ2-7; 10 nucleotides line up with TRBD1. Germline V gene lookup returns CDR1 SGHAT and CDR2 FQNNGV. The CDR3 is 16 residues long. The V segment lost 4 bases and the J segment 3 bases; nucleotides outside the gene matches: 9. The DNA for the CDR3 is TGTGCCAGCAGCTCACAGACTAGGACAGGGGGCTACGAGCAGTACTTC. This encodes CASSSQTRTGGYEQYF.

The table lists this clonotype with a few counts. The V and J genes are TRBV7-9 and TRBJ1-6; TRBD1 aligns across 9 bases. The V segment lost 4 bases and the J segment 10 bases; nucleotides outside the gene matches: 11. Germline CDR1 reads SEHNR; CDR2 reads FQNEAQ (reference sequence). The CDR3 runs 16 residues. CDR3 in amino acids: CASSSGAGTGRSPLHF. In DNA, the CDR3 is TGTGCCAGCAGCTCCGGGGCCGGGACAGGGAGGTCACCCCTCCACTTT.

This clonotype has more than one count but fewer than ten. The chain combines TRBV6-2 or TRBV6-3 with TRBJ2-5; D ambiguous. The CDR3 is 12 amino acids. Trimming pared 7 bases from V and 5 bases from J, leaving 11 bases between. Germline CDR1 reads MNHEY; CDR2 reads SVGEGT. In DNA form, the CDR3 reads TGTGCCAGCACTGATACGTTTGAGACCCAGTACTTC. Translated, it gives CASTDTFETQYF.

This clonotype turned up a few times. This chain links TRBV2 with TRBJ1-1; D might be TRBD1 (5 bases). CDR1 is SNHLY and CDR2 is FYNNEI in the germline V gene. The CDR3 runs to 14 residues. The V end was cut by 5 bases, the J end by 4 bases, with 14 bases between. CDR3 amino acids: CASSYSAGGTEAFF. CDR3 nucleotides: TGTGCCAGCAGTTACAGCGCCGGGGGCACTGAAGCTTTCTTT.

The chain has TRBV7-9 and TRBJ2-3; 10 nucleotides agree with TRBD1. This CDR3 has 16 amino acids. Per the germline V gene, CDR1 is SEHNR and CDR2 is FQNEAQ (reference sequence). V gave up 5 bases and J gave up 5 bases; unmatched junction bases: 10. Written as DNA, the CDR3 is TGTGCCAGCAGCCTCACGGGACAGGGGCGTAAAGATACGCAGTATTTT. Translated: CASSLTGQGRKDTQYF.